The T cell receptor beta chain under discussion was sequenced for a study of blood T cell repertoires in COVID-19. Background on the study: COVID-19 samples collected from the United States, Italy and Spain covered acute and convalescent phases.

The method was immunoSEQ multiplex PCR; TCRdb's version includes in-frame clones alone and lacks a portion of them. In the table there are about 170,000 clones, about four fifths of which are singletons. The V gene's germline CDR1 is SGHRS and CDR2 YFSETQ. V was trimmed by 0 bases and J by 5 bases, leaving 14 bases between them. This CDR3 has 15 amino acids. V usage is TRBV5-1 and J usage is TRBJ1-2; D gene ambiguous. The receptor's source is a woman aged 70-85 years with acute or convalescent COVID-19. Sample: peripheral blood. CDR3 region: CASSLDPTADYGYTF. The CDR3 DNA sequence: TGCGCCAGCAGCTTGGATCCGACGGCGGATTATGGCTACACCTTC.